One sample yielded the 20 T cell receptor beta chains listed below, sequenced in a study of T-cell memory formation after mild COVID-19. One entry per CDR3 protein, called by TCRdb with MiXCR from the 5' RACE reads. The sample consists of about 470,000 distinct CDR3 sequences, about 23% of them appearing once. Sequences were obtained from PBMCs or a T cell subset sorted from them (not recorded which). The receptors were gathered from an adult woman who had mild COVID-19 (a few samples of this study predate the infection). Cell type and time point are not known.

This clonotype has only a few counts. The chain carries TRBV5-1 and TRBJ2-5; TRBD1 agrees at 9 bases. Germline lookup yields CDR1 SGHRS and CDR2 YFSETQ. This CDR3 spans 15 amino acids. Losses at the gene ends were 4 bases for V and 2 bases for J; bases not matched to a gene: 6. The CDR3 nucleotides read TGCGCCAGCAGCCCGACAGGGGGTGTTCAAGAGACCCAGTACTTC. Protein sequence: CASSPTGGVQETQYF.

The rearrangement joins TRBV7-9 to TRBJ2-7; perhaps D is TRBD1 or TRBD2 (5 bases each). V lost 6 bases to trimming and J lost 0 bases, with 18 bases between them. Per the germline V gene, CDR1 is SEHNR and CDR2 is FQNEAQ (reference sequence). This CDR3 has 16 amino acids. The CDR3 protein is CASSFEPGTGSYEQYF. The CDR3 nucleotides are TGTGCCAGCAGTTTCGAACCTGGGACGGGCTCCTACGAGCAGTACTTC.

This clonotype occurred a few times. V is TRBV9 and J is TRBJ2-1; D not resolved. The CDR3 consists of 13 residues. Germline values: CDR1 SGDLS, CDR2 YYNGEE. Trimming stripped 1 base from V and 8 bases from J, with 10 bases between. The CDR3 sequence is CASSVQRIDEQFF. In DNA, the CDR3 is TGTGCCAGCAGCGTACAGAGGATCGATGAGCAGTTCTTC.

CDR3 sequence reads: CASSSLIAGENNEQFF. CDR3 nucleotide sequence: TGTGCCAGCAGCTCCTTGATAGCGGGGGAGAACAATGAGCAGTTCTTC. The genes are TRBV5-6 and TRBJ2-1; TRBD2 agrees at 9 bases. Trimming at V came to 3 bases and at J to 5 bases, leaving 9 bases not matched to a gene. Germline CDR1 reads SGHDT; CDR2 reads YYEEEE. This CDR3 comprises 16 residues. Full variable domain (missing parts from reference TRBV5-6 and TRBJ2-1): DAGVTQSPTHLIKTRGQQVTLRCSPKSGHDTVSWYQQALGQGPQFIFQYYEEEERQRGNFPDRFSGHQFPNYSSELNVNALLLGDSALYLCASSSLIAGENNEQFFGPGTRLTVL.

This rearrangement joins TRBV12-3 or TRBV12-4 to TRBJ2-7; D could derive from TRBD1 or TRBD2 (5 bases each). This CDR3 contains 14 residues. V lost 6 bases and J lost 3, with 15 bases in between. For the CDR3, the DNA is TGTGCCAGCAGCTCACGGGGCAAGGACTACGAGCAGTACTTC. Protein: CASSSRGKDYEQYF.

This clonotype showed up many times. CDR3 DNA: TGTGCCAGCAGCCCAGGACTAGCGGGACAAGAGACCCAGTACTTC. Translation: CASSPGLAGQETQYF. This rearrangement joins TRBV4-2 to TRBJ2-5; 12 positions match TRBD2. V was pared by 4 bases and J by 2 bases, with 2 bases of the junction left unmatched. The length of the CDR3 is 15 residues. In germline, CDR1 is LGHNA, CDR2 YNFKEQ.

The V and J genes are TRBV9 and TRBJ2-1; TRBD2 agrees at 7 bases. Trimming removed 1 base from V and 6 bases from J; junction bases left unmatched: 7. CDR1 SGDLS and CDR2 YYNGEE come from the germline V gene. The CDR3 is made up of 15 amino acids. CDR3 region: CASSVRLAGLNEQFF. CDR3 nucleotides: TGTGCCAGCAGCGTACGGTTAGCGGGTCTCAATGAGCAGTTCTTC.

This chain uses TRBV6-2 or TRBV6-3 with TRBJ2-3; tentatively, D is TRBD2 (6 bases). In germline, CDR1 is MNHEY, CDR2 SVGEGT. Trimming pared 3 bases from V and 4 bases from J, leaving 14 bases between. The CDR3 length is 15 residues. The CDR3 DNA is TGTGCCAGCAGTTATCGCCAGGGAGGACCAGATACGCAGTATTTT. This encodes CASSYRQGGPDTQYF.

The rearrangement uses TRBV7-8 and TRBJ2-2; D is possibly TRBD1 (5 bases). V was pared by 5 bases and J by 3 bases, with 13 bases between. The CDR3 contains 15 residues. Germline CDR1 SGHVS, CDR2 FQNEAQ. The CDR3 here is CASSLSLGDTGELFF. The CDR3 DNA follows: TGTGCCAGCAGCCTATCCTTAGGGGACACCGGGGAGCTGTTTTTT.

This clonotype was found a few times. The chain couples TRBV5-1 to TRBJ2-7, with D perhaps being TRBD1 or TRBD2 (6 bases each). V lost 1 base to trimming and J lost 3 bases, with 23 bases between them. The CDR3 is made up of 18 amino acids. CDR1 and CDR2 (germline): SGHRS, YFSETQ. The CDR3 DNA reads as TGCGCCAGCAGCTTGCATCCCGCCGGGGGCAGGGATGTCTACGAGCAGTACTTC. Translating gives CASSLHPAGGRDVYEQYF.

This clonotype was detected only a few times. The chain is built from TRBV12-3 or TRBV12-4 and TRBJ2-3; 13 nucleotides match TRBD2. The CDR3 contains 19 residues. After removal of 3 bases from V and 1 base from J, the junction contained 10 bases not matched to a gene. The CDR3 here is CASSFDFLGLAGGTDTQYF. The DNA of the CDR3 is TGTGCCAGCAGTTTCGATTTCCTCGGACTAGCGGGGGGCACAGATACGCAGTATTTT.

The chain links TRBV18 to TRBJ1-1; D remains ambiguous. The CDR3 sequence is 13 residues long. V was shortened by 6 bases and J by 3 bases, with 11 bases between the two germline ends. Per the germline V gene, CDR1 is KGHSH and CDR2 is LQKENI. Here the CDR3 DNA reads TGTGCCAGCTCCCAGTCTCGGGACACTGAAGCTTTCTTT. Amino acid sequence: CASSQSRDTEAFF.

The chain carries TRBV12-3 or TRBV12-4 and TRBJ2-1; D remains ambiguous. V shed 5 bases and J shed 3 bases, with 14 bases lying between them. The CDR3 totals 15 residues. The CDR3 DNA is TGTGCCAGCAGTCCCGACCCCTATGACTACAATGAGCAGTTCTTC. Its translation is CASSPDPYDYNEQFF.

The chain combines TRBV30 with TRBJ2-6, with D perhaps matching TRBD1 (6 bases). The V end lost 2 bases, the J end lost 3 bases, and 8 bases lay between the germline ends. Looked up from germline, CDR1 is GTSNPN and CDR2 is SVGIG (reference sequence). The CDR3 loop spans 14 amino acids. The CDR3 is CAWSSGVGANVLTF. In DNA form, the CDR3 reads TGTGCCTGGAGTTCAGGGGTTGGGGCCAACGTCCTGACTTTC.

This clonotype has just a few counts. The CDR3 spells CAWSEGALEETQYF. The CDR3 bases are TGTGCCTGGAGTGAAGGAGCCTTAGAAGAGACCCAGTACTTC. The chain combines TRBV30 with TRBJ2-5; D unresolved. CDR1 is GTSNPN, CDR2 SVGIG, per germline (reference sequence). CDR3 size: 14 residues. Trimming shortened V by 1 base and J by 3 bases, and 12 bases separated the two germline ends.

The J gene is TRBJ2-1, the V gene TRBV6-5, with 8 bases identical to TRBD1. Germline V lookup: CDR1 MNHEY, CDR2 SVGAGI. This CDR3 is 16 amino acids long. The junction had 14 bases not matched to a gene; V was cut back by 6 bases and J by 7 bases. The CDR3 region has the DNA TGTGCCAGCAGCCTGAACAGGGGGAGTTTGACGAATGAGCAGTTCTTC. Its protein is CASSLNRGSLTNEQFF.

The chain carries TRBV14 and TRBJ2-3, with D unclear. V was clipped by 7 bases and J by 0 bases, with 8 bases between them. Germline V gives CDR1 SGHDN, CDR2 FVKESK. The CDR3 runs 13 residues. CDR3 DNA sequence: TGTGCCAGCAAAAGTGGCAGCACAGATACGCAGTATTTT. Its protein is CASKSGSTDTQYF. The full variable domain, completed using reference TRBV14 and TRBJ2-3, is EAGVTQFPSHSVIEKGQTVTLRCDPISGHDNLYWYRRVMGKEIKFLLHFVKESKQDESGMPNNRFLAERTGGTYSTLKVQPAELEDSGVYFCASKSGSTDTQYFGPGTRLTVL.

CDR3 nucleotide sequence: TGTGCCAGCAGTGGAGGGATGGGCAATCAGCCCCAGCATTTT. It encodes CASSGGMGNQPQHF. The chain employs TRBV6-6 and TRBJ1-5; D gene uncertain. V lost 5 bases and J 2 bases, leaving 10 bases between the germline ends. Germline lookup yields CDR1 MNHNY and CDR2 SVGAGI (reference sequence). CDR3 length: 14 residues.

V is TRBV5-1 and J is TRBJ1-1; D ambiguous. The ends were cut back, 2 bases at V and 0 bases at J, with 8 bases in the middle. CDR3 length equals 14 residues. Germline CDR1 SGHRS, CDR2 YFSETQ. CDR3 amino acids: CASSFKYLNTEAFF. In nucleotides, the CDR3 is TGCGCCAGCAGCTTTAAGTACTTGAACACTGAAGCTTTCTTT.

CDR3 amino acids: CASSQDRSVGEYF. The DNA of the CDR3 is TGTGCCAGCAGCCAAGACCGCAGCGTGGGGGAGTACTTC. V usage is TRBV4-2 and J usage is TRBJ2-5; possibly TRBD1 or TRBD2 for D (5 bases each). The germline V gene encodes CDR1 LGHNA and CDR2 YNFKEQ. V lost 0 bases and J lost 12, with 14 bases in between. The CDR3 contains 13 residues.